This is a list of T cell receptor beta chains from one sample in a study of blood T cell repertoires in COVID-19. Assay used: immunoSEQ multiplex PCR; TCRdb lists only in-frame clones, some missing. The repertoire holds over 200,000 clones, with around four fifths as singletons. Sequencing used peripheral blood. The receptors come from a woman in her forties or fifties with acute or convalescent COVID-19. Each CDR3 is given with its conserved first and last residue. Fields, in order: V gene, clone size, J gene, CDR3 protein. Where a row states a size, it is once, few, many or the class of an expanded clone; other rows omit it.

>TRBV6-5|few|TRBJ1-3
CASGETGVGNTIYF
>TRBV30|.|TRBJ1-2
CAWRRTGTLGYGYTF
>TRBV5-1|.|TRBJ2-2
CASSASSSGPTGELFF
>TRBV30|.|TRBJ2-7
CAFSGTGYYEQYF
>TRBV27|.|TRBJ2-2
CASSLKGGGANTGELFF
>TRBV5-5|.|TRBJ2-3
CASSSRTSGSGTDTQYF
>TRBV10-2|.|TRBJ2-7
CASSEDLAGSYEQYF
>TRBV19|.|TRBJ2-2
CASTGGTTRVTGELFF
>TRBV29-1|.|TRBJ2-1
CSVPGGVSHNEQFF
>TRBV29-1|.|TRBJ2-1
CSVGGWVRGYNEQFF
>TRBV6-4|.|TRBJ1-1
CASSDSYGNTEAFF
>TRBV19|.|TRBJ2-7
CASSILGNVDEQYF
>TRBV11-3|.|TRBJ2-3
CASSQRGYTDTQYF
>TRBV5-4|.|TRBJ2-3
CASSLALGGSSTDTQYF
>TRBV11-2|.|TRBJ2-5
CASSPRYRGWQETQYF
>TRBV14|.|TRBJ2-3
CASSLRAVTSTDTQYF
>TRBV7-9|few|TRBJ2-2
CASSFGTGETGELFF
>TRBV30|.|TRBJ1-6
CAWSRTEGGSPLHF
>TRBV19|once|TRBJ2-3
CASSISGGPRAQYF
>TRBV7-9|.|TRBJ2-2
CASSPGTRNTGELFF
>TRBV5-4|.|TRBJ2-1
CASSLGGGRGSYNEQFF
>TRBV30|.|TRBJ1-5
CAWSVGALRGQPQHF
>TRBV14|.|TRBJ2-5
CASSQEGLRQRQETQYF
>TRBV19|.|TRBJ1-5
CASSERRSNQPQHF
>TRBV7-6|few|TRBJ1-6
CASSVGANSPLHF
>TRBV10-3|.|TRBJ2-1
CAISESRGQGGNEQFF
>TRBV6-5|.|TRBJ2-5
CASSNRDRVAETQYF
>TRBV6-5|.|TRBJ1-2
CASSYRGLRGNYGYTF
>TRBV5-5|few|TRBJ1-5
CASSLATGDSNQPQHF